Sequencing of this TCR beta chain was carried out in a study of T cells in Graves' hyperthyroidism and ophthalmopathy. The CDR3 is 15 residues long. The V end was cut by 2 bases, the J end by 2 bases, with 13 bases between. CDR1 and CDR2 (germline): MGHRA, YSYEKL. Researchers took RNA transcripts and amplified the TCR beta CDR3 regions from them. HTBI primers were the set used in a first-round RT-PCR of the TCR CDR3. Using its own MiXCR run on the multiplex PCR reads, TCRdb lists one record per CDR3 protein. The table has about half a million distinct CDR3 sequences, about 20% seen once. The sequence was obtained from a man between 18 and 29 years old with Graves' hyperthyroidism. The chain has TRBV4-1 and TRBJ2-7, with D tentatively TRBD1 (6 bases). Sequenced sample: blood. The CDR3 bases are TGCGCCAGCAGCCAAACTGACAGGTTTCCCTACGAGCAGTACTTC. Translation: CASSQTDRFPYEQYF.